The clone carrying this T cell receptor beta chain was counted a single time. The antigen remains unidentified. Germline loops: CDR1 MDHEN, CDR2 SYDVKM. Germline trimming cut 8 bases from V and 7 bases from J; bases unmatched to any gene: 12. This CDR3 contains 16 residues. TCR alpha and beta CDR3 regions were amplified from RNA using iRepertoire nested multiplex PCR. Using its own MiXCR run on the multiplex PCR reads, TCRdb lists one record per CDR3 protein. The sample contains 150,000 or so distinct CDR3 sequences, more than 35% of which appear only once. The data are from a study of glioma-infiltrating T cells. Study conclusions and caveats: Non-neoplastic patients had below-expected tissue-blood divergence, while all gliomas exceeded expectation.

Sequencing used glioma tissue, nonneoplastic brain tissue, or PBMCs (not recorded which). The source of this sequence is a human donor with low-grade glioma or glioblastoma, undergoing nonglioma brain surgery, or in good health (not recorded which). The rearrangement joins TRBV28 to TRBJ1-6; 9 bases are shared with TRBD1. The CDR3 protein is CASWTGQGVWNSPLHF. As DNA, the CDR3 is TGTGCCAGCTGGACGGGACAGGGAGTTTGGAATTCACCCCTCCACTTT.